Listed here are 22 T cell receptor beta chains from one sample, sequenced in a study of technical replicates of blood from a few donors. Profiled with immunoSEQ multiplex PCR; TCRdb holds only in-frame clones, not every one. The data hold under 65,000 clones, with 90% to 95% observed a single time. The sample taken for sequencing was PBMCs. These receptors originate from a human donor in good health. Some clones in this sample may be carry-over from other donors' samples.

The rearrangement links TRBV20-1 to TRBJ1-1; D gene unclear. CDR3 length: 11 amino acids. Germline V gives CDR1 DFQATT, CDR2 SNEGSKA (reference sequence). V dropped 6 bases and J dropped 4 bases, with 9 bases sitting between them. The CDR3 nucleotides are TGCAGTGCCGCCCGGAGCACTGAAGCTTTCTTT. This encodes CSAARSTEAFF.

V usage is TRBV2 and J usage is TRBJ1-5; TRBD1 is a possible D gene (5 bases). The CDR3 loop spans 13 amino acids. V lost 6 bases and J lost 11, with 17 bases in between. Germline V gene lookup returns CDR1 SNHLY and CDR2 FYNNEI. The CDR3 protein is CASRQAAKVAQHF. As DNA, the CDR3 is TGTGCCAGCAGACAGGCTGCGAAGGTGGCCCAGCATTTT. The variable domain in full, with the rest retrieved from reference TRBV2 and TRBJ1-5, is EPEVTQTPSHQVTQMGQEVILRCVPISNHLYFYWYRQILGQKVEFLVSFYNNEISEKSEIFDDQFSVERPDGSNFTLKIRSTKLEDSAMYFCASRQAAKVAQHFGDGTRLSIL.

This chain joins TRBV5-6 and TRBJ2-2; maybe TRBD2 (5 bases). The CDR3 loop spans 16 amino acids. V lost 4 bases to trimming and J lost 4 bases, with 17 bases between them. The germline V gene has CDR1 SGHDT and CDR2 YYEEEE. CDR3 DNA sequence: TGTGCCAGCAGCACCCGAGGGCCGACTTCCACCGGGGAGCTGTTTTTT. Its translation is CASSTRGPTSTGELFF.

This clone was counted a single time. The chain links TRBV2 to TRBJ1-3, with 8 nucleotides matching TRBD1. Germline CDR1 reads SNHLY; CDR2 reads FYNNEI. Unmatched junction bases numbered 6, after V lost 2 bases and J lost 6 bases. This CDR3 has 15 residues. CDR3 DNA: TGTGCCAGCAGTGAATGGACAGGGAGGGAAAACACCATATATTTT. It codes for CASSEWTGRENTIYF.

This clone was picked up one time. The chain carries TRBV6-5 and TRBJ2-3; D is possibly TRBD2 (7 bases). Trimming cost V 0 bases and J 4 bases, with 11 bases left between them. Germline CDR1 MNHEY, CDR2 SVGAGI. The CDR3 length is 15 residues. The CDR3 DNA follows: TGTGCCAGCAGTTACTCTGCGGGGGCGGCAGATACGCAGTATTTT. This sequence encodes CASSYSAGAADTQYF.

The V and J genes are TRBV7-2 and TRBJ2-1, with 11 nucleotides matching TRBD2. CDR3 length equals 17 residues. Trimming took 7 bases from V and 9 from J; bases not matched to a gene: 17. Germline loops: CDR1 SGHTA, CDR2 FQGNSA. CDR3 bases: TGTGCCAGCATCACAATGCGTAGCGGGAGGGCCGGGGGTGAGCAGTTCTTC. It translates to CASITMRSGRAGGEQFF. Using reference TRBV7-2 and TRBJ2-1 for the parts outside the CDR3, the full variable domain is GAGVSQSPSNKVTEKGKDVELRCDPISGHTALYWYRQSLGQGLEFLIYFQGNSAPDKSGLPSDRFSAERTGGSVSTLTIQRTQQEDSAVYLCASITMRSGRAGGEQFFGPGTRLTVL.

The chain links TRBV5-4 to TRBJ1-2, with TRBD1 matching 7 bases. Trimming took 4 bases from V and 2 from J; bases not matched to a gene: 2. CDR1 SGHNT and CDR2 YYREEE come from the germline V gene (reference sequence). The CDR3 totals 13 residues. CDR3 region: CASSQDRNYGYTF. The CDR3 nucleotides are TGTGCCAGCAGCCAGGACAGGAACTATGGCTACACCTTC.

This clone was counted a few times. The chain employs TRBV2 and TRBJ1-5, with no clear D. The CDR3 has 14 amino acids. Trimming left V 0 bases short and J 9 bases short, with 12 bases between. From germline, CDR1 is SNHLY and CDR2 FYNNEI. CDR3 DNA: TGTGCCAGCAGTGAAGCAGAGGGTTATGGGCCCCAGCATTTT. Translated: CASSEAEGYGPQHF.

This chain joins TRBV7-6 and TRBJ2-5; 12 bases line up with TRBD2. Germline assignment: CDR1 SGHVS and CDR2 FNYEAQ. Trimming removed 0 bases from V and 4 bases from J; junction bases left unmatched: 12. The CDR3 has 19 amino acids. This CDR3 reads CASSLALLAGGLPTETQYF. The CDR3 region has the DNA TGTGCCAGCAGCTTAGCTCTACTAGCGGGGGGCCTTCCTACAGAGACCCAGTACTTC.

This chain joins TRBV7-3 and TRBJ1-6; TRBD1 aligns across 7 bases. The germline gives CDR1 SGHTA, CDR2 FQGTGA. With V trimmed by 2 bases and J by 7 bases, 2 bases remained unmatched. The CDR3 loop spans 14 amino acids. The CDR3 region is CASSLQGGNSPLHF. As DNA, the CDR3 is TGTGCCAGCAGCTTACAGGGGGGAAATTCACCCCTCCACTTT.

The chain employs TRBV4-3 and TRBJ1-1; no definite D call. CDR1 is LGHNA, CDR2 YSLEER, per germline. Trimming left V 1 base short and J 5 bases short, with 11 bases between. CDR3 size: 14 residues. The CDR3 DNA is TGCGCCAGCAGCCAAGTGATAGGGAGGACTGAAGCTTTCTTT. Protein: CASSQVIGRTEAFF.

The rearrangement uses TRBV1 and TRBJ1-2; the table's D call TRBD1 went unverified against the DNA. TRBV1 is a pseudogene locus. This CDR3 contains 15 residues. The CDR3 DNA reads as TGCACCAGCAGCCACGGACAGAGGATAAACTATGGCTACACCTTC. It is translated as CTSSHGQRINYGYTF.

V usage is TRBV4-3 and J usage is TRBJ1-6; D is undetermined. Germline V gene lookup returns CDR1 LGHNA and CDR2 YSLEER. V was clipped by 0 bases and J by 10 bases, with 7 bases between them. The CDR3 has 13 amino acids. The chain's CDR3 is CASSQDSFSPLHF. The CDR3 DNA follows: TGCGCCAGCAGCCAAGATAGCTTCTCACCCCTCCACTTT.

The V and J genes are TRBV2 and TRBJ1-2; 7 bases are shared with TRBD1. The CDR3 sequence is 14 residues long. With 7 bases clipped from V and 1 base from J, the junction kept 6 bases outside the gene matches. Germline CDR1 is SNHLY and CDR2 is FYNNEI. Here the CDR3 reads CASTGDRNNYGYTF. As DNA, the CDR3 is TGTGCCAGCACTGGGGACAGAAATAACTATGGCTACACCTTC. The variable domain in full, with the rest retrieved from reference TRBV2 and TRBJ1-2, is EPEVTQTPSHQVTQMGQEVILRCVPISNHLYFYWYRQILGQKVEFLVSFYNNEISEKSEIFDDQFSVERPDGSNFTLKIRSTKLEDSAMYFCASTGDRNNYGYTFGSGTRLTVV.

The rearrangement links TRBV6-1 to TRBJ1-2; D possibly corresponds to TRBD1 (5 bases). The ends were cut back, 0 bases at V and 11 bases at J, with 22 bases in the middle. CDR3 size: 16 residues. Germline CDR1 reads MNHNS; CDR2 reads SASEGT. The CDR3 loop reads CASSEAAALGATGYTF. In DNA, the CDR3 is TGTGCCAGCAGTGAAGCAGCAGCATTAGGGGCGACGGGTTACACCTTC.

This clone was found once. This chain links TRBV2 with TRBJ2-5; D is perhaps TRBD1 (6 bases). Looked up from germline, CDR1 is SNHLY and CDR2 is FYNNEI. The CDR3 runs 12 residues. The V end was cut by 6 bases, the J end by 4 bases, with 9 bases between. CDR3 DNA: TGTGCCAGCAGCGGACAGCGAGAGACCCAGTACTTC. It yields the protein CASSGQRETQYF.

The chain recombines TRBV4-3 with TRBJ1-1; unclear D gene. CDR3 size: 12 residues. Trimming took off 4 bases at V and 7 bases at J, with 10 bases between the two ends. Germline CDR1 reads LGHNA; CDR2 reads YSLEER. CDR3 sequence: CASSPSGVEAFF. The CDR3 DNA follows: TGCGCCAGCAGCCCTTCCGGGGTTGAAGCTTTCTTT.

The J gene is TRBJ1-6, the V gene TRBV6-5, with D possibly matching TRBD1 (6 bases). Germline V CDR1 and CDR2: MNHEY, SVGAGI. CDR3 length: 15 amino acids. Trimming removed 5 bases from V and 6 bases from J, with 14 bases in between. The CDR3 DNA follows: TGTGCCAGCAGTCTCTCGGCACAGGGTAATTCACCCCTCCACTTT. It codes for CASSLSAQGNSPLHF.

CDR3 coding DNA: TGTGCCAGCAGCGTTCAAGCAGCGGGAGGACCCTACGAGCAGTACTTC. Amino acids: CASSVQAAGGPYEQYF. The V gene is TRBV9, the J gene TRBJ2-7, with 9 bases matching TRBD2. After removal of 2 bases from V and 2 bases from J, the junction contained 8 bases not matched to a gene. Germline-derived CDR1 and CDR2 are SGDLS and YYNGEE. This CDR3 comprises 16 residues.

This chain links TRBV4-2 with TRBJ2-5, with TRBD2 identical over 9 bases. The CDR3 loop spans 15 amino acids. V trimming: 4 bases; J trimming: 5 bases; junction bases outside the gene matches: 8. Germline lookup yields CDR1 LGHNA and CDR2 YNFKEQ. In nucleotides, the CDR3 is TGTGCCAGCAGCCGAAAGCGGGAGGTCGGGGAGACCCAGTACTTC. Its translation is CASSRKREVGETQYF.

V usage is TRBV11-2 and J usage is TRBJ2-4; a weak D match, TRBD1 (6 bases). Trimming cost V 1 base and J 9 bases, with 13 bases left between them. The CDR3 has 14 amino acids. Germline CDR1 SGHAT, CDR2 FQNNGV. CDR3 in amino acids: CASSLVQGWGIQYF. As DNA, the CDR3 is TGTGCCAGCAGCTTAGTACAGGGCTGGGGCATTCAGTACTTC.

The rearrangement uses TRBV4-1 and TRBJ2-7, with D perhaps TRBD1 (5 bases). The CDR3 loop spans 15 amino acids. Germline assignment: CDR1 MGHRA and CDR2 YSYEKL. Trimming removed 3 bases at V and 2 bases at J, with 14 bases between. CDR3 protein: CASSQNWGSTYEQYF. The CDR3, as DNA: TGCGCCAGCAGCCAGAATTGGGGCAGTACCTACGAGCAGTACTTC.